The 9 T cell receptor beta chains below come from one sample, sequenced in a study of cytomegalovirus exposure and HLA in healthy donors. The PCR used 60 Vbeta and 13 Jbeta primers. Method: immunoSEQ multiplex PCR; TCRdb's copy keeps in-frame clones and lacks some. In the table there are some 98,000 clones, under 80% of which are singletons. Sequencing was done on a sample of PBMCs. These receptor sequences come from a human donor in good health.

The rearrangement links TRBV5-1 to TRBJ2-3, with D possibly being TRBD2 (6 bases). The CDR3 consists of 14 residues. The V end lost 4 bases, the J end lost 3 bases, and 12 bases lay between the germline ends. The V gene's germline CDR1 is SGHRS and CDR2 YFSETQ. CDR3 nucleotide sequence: TGCGCCAGCAGCCGGGAGTGGGGGACAGATACGCAGTATTTT. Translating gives CASSREWGTDTQYF.

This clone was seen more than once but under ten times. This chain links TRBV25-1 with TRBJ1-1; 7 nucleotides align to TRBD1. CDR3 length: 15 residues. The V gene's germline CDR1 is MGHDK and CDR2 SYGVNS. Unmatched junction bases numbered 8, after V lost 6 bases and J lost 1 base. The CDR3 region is CASRDRVVRNTEAFF. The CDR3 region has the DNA TGTGCCAGCAGAGACAGGGTGGTGAGGAACACTGAAGCTTTCTTT.

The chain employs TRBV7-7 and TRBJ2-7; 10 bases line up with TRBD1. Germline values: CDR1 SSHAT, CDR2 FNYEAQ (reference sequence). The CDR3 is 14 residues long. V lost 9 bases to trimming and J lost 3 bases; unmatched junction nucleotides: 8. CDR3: CASAVGDRGYEQYF. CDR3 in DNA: TGTGCCAGTGCCGTAGGGGACAGGGGCTACGAGCAGTACTTC.

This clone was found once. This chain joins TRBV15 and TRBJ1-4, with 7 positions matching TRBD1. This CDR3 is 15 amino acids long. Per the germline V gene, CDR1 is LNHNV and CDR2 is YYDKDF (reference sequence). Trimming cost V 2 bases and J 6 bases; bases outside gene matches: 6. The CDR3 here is CATSRSTGVDEKLFF. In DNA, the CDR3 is TGTGCCACCAGCAGATCAACAGGGGTTGATGAAAAACTGTTTTTT.

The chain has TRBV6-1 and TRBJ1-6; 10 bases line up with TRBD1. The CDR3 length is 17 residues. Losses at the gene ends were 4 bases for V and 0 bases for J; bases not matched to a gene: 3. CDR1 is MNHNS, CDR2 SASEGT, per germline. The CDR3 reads CASSGQGASSYNSPLHF. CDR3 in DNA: TGTGCCAGCAGTGGACAGGGGGCAAGCTCCTATAATTCACCCCTCCACTTT.

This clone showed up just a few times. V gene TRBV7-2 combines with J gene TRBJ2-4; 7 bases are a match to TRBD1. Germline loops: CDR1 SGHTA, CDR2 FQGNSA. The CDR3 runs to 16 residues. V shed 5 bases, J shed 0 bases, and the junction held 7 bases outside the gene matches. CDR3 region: CASSQGQGVAKNIQYF. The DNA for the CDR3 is TGTGCCAGCAGCCAGGGGCAGGGGGTAGCCAAAAACATTCAGTACTTC.

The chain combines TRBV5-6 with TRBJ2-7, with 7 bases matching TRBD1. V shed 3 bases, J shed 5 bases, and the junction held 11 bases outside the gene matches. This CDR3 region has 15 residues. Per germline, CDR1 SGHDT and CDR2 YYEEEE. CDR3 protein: CASSSTGADGHEQYF. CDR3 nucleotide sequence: TGTGCCAGCAGCTCTACAGGGGCCGATGGTCACGAGCAGTACTTC.

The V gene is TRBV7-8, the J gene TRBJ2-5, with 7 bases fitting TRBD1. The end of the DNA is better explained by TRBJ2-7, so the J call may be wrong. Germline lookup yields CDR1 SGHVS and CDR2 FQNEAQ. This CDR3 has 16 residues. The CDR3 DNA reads TGTGCCAGCAGCCCGCGAGTGAGACAGGGACCATACGAGCAGTACTTC. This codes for CASSPRVRQGPYEQYF.

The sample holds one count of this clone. CDR3 DNA sequence: TGTGCCAGCAGCCCAACATCAGGGCCCGGACCCTACGAGCAGTACTTC. It yields the protein CASSPTSGPGPYEQYF. V is TRBV27 and J is TRBJ2-7, with D possibly matching TRBD1 (5 bases). V lost 6 bases and J lost 2, with 20 bases in between. This CDR3 region has 16 residues. Looked up from germline, CDR1 is MNHEY and CDR2 is SMNVEV (reference sequence).